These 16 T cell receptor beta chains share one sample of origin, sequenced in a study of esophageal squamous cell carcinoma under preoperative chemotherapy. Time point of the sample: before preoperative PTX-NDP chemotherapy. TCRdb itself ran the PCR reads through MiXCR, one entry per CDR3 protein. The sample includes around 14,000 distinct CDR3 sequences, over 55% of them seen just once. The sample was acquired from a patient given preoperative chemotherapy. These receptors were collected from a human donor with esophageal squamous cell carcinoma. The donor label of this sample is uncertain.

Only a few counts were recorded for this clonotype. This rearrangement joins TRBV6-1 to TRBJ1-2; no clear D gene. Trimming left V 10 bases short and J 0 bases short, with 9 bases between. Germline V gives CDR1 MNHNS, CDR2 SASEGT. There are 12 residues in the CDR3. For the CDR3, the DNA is TGTGCCACCCGGGAAGCTAACTATGGCTACACCTTC. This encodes CATREANYGYTF.

CDR3 coding DNA: TGTGCCAGCAGCTTAGATGCGGGGGGCGCCTACAATGAGCAGTTCTTC. This sequence encodes CASSLDAGGAYNEQFF. The V gene is TRBV11-2, the J gene TRBJ2-1; 8 nucleotides align to TRBD2. The germline CDR1 and CDR2 sequences are SGHAT and FQNNGV. The CDR3 sequence is 16 residues long. The trim removed 0 bases at V and 2 bases at J, leaving 3 bases unmatched.

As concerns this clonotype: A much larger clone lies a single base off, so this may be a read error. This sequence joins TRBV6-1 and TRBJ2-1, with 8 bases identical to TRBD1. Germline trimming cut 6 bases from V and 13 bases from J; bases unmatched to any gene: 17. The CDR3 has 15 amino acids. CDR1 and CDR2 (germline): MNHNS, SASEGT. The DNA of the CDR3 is TGTGCCAGCAGCCCCAGACAGGGGAGGCAAGAGACCCAGTTCTTC. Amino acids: CASSPRQGRQETQFF.

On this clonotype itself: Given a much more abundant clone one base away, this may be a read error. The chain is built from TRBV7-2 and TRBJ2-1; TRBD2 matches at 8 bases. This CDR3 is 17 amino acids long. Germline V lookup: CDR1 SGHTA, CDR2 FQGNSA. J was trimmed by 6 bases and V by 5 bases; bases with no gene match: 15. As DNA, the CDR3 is TGTGCCAGCAGCCTAACGGGACTAGTGGGAGTGAGCAATGAGCAGTTCTTC. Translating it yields CASSLTGLVGVSNEQFF.

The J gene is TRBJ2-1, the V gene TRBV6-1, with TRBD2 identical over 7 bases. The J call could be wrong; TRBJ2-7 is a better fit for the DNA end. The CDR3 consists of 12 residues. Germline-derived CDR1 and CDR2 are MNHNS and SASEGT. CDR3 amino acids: CASSHPGGEQYF. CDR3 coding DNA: TGTGCCAGCAGCCACCCGGGGGGAGAGCAGTACTTC.

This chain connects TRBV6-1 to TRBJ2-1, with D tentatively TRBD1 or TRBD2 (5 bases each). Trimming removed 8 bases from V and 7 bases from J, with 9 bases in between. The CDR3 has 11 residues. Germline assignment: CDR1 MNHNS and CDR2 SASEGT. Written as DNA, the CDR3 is TGTGCCAGCTCGTGGGGGAATGAGCAGTTCTTC. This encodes CASSWGNEQFF.

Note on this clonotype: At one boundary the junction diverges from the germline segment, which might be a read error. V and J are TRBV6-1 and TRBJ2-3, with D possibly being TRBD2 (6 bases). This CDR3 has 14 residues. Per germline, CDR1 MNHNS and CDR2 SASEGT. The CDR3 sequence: CAGSGPGGPETQYF. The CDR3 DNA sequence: TGTGCGGGCAGCGGGCCCGGTGGACCAGAGACGCAGTACTTT.

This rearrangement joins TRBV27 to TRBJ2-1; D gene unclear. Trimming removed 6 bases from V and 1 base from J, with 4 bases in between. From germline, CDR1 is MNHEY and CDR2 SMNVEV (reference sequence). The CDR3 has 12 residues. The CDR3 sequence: CASRGSYNEQFF. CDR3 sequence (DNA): TGTGCCAGCAGGGGGTCCTACAATGAGCAGTTCTTC.

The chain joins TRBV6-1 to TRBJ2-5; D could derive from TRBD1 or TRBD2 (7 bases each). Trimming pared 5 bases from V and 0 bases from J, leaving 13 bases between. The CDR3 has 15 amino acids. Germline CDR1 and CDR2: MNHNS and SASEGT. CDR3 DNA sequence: TGTGCCAGCAGTAGACAGGGAGGGAACCAAGAGACCCAGTACTTC. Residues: CASSRQGGNQETQYF.

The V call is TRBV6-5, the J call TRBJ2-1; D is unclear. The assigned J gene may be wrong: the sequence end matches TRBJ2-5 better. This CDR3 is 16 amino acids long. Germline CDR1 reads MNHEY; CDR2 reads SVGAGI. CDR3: CASSYSMARFQETQYF. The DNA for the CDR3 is TGTGCCAGCAGTTACTCGATGGCGAGGTTCCAAGAGACCCAGTACTTC.

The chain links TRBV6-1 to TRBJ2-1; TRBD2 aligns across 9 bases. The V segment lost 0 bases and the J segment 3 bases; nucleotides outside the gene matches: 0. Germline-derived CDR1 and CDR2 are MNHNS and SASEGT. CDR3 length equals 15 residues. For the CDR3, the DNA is TGTGCCAGCAGTGAAGCTAGCGGGAGCTACAATGAGCAGTTCTTC. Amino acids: CASSEASGSYNEQFF.

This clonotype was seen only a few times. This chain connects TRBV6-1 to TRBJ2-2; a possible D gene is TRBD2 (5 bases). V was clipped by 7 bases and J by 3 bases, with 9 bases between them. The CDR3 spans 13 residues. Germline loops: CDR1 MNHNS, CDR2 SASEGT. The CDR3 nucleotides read TGTGCCAGCATTCCCGGGGACACCGGGGAGCTGTTTTTT. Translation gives CASIPGDTGELFF.

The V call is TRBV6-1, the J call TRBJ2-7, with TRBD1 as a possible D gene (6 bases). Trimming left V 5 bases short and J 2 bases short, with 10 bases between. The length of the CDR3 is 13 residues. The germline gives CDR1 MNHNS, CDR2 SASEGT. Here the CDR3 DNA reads TGTGCCAGCAGTCAGGGGCACACCTACGAGCAGTACTTC. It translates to CASSQGHTYEQYF.

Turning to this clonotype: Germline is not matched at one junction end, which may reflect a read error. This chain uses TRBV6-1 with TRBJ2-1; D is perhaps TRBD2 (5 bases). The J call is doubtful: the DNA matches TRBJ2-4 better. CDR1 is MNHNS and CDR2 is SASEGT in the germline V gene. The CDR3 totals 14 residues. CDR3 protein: CAVAGVGAKNTQYF. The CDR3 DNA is TGTGCCGTCGCGGGCGTGGGAGCCAAAAACACTCAGTACTTC.

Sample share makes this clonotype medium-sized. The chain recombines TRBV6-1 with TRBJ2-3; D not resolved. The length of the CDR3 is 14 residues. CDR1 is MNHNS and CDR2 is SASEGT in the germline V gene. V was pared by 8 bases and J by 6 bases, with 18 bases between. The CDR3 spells CASLGSYLRDTQYF. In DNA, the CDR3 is TGTGCCAGCCTGGGGTCCTACCTGCGGGATACGCAGTATTTT.

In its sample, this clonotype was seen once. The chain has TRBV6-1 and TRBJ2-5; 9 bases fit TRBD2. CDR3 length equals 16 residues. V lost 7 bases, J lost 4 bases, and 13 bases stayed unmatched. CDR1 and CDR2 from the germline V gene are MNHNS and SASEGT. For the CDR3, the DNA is TGTGCCAGCACGGCCCTAGCGGGGCGTAACCCAGAGACCCAGTACTTC. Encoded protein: CASTALAGRNPETQYF.